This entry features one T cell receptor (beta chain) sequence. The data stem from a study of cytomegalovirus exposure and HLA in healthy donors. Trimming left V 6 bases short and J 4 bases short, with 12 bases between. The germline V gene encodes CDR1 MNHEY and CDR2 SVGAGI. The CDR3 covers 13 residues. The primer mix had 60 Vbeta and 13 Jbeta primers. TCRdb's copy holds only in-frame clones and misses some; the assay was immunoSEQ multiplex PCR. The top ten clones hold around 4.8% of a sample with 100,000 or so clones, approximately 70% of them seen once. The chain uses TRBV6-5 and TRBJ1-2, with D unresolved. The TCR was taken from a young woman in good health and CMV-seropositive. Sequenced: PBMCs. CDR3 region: CASRNSIGYGYTF. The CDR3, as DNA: TGTGCCAGCAGAAATTCGATCGGCTATGGCTACACCTTC.